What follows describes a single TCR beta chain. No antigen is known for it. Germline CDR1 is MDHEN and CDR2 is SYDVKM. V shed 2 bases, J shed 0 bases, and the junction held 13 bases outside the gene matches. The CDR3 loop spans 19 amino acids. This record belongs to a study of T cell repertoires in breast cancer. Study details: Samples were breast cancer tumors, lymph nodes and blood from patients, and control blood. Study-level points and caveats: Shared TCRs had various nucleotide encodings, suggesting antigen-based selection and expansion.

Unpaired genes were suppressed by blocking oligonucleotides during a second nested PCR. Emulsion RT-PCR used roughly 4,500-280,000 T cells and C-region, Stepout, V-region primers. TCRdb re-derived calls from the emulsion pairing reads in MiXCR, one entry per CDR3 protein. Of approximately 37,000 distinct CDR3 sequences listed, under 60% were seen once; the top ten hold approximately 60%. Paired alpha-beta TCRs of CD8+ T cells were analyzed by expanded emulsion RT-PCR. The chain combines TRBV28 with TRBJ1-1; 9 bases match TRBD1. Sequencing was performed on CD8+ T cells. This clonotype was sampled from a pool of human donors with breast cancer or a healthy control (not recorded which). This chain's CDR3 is CASSLPPATGGEVNTEAFF. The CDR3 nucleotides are TGTGCCAGCAGTTTACCCCCCGCGACAGGGGGAGAGGTGAACACTGAAGCTTTCTTT.